These 28 T cell receptor beta chains were all obtained from the same sample, sequenced in a study of technical replicates of blood from several donors. The assay was immunoSEQ multiplex PCR, and TCRdb's table has in-frame clones only and misses some. The repertoire holds under 75,000 clones, approximately 94% seen once, with over 0.35% in the top ten. The sample comprised T cells isolated from PBMCs. These receptors were taken from a human donor in good health.

This chain connects TRBV18 to TRBJ2-5; the D gene is possibly TRBD2 (5 bases). V was trimmed by 3 bases and J by 4 bases, leaving 12 bases between them. The CDR3 is 14 residues long. Per the germline V gene, CDR1 is KGHSH and CDR2 is LQKENI. The CDR3 here is CASSPELEAETQYF. CDR3 nucleotides: TGTGCCAGCTCACCCGAACTAGAAGCAGAGACCCAGTACTTC.

V gene TRBV7-8 combines with J gene TRBJ2-7, with 11 bases matching TRBD2. Per germline, CDR1 SGHVS and CDR2 FQNEAQ. CDR3 length: 15 amino acids. J was trimmed by 7 bases and V by 5 bases; bases with no gene match: 10. The CDR3 sequence: CASSPRLAGPTEQYF. The CDR3 DNA reads as TGTGCCAGCAGCCCACGACTAGCGGGACCCACGGAGCAGTACTTC. The variable domain in full, with the rest retrieved from reference TRBV7-8 and TRBJ2-7, is GAGVSQSPRYKVAKRGQDVALRCDPISGHVSLFWYQQALGQGPEFLTYFQNEAQLDKSGLPSDRFFAERPEGSVSTLKIQRTQQEDSAVYLCASSPRLAGPTEQYFGPGTRLTVT.

The chain couples TRBV5-1 to TRBJ2-7; 10 nucleotides match TRBD2. The germline gives CDR1 SGHRS, CDR2 YFSETQ. CDR3 length: 16 residues. V lost 1 base to trimming and J lost 7 bases; unmatched junction nucleotides: 11. CDR3 bases: TGCGCCAGCAGCTTGAGCCGAGCGGGAGGGCCCAGGGAGCAGTACTTC. Protein product: CASSLSRAGGPREQYF. The whole variable domain, remainder taken from reference TRBV5-1 and TRBJ2-7, is KAGVTQTPRYLIKTRGQQVTLSCSPISGHRSVSWYQQTPGQGLQFLFEYFSETQRNKGNFPGRFSGRQFSNSRSEMNVSTLELGDSALYLCASSLSRAGGPREQYFGPGTRLTVT.

The chain combines TRBV29-1 with TRBJ2-1, with TRBD1 identical over 9 bases. CDR1 is SQVTM, CDR2 ANQGSEA, per germline. The CDR3 loop spans 16 amino acids. V trimming: 8 bases; J trimming: 3 bases; junction bases outside the gene matches: 14. In DNA, the CDR3 is TGCAGCATTCTCACTGAGACAGGGGGTTTCTACAATGAGCAGTTCTTC. Translated: CSILTETGGFYNEQFF.

The chain couples TRBV18 to TRBJ2-1; possibly TRBD2 for D (5 bases). The CDR3 covers 15 residues. The ends were cut back, 5 bases at V and 8 bases at J, with 19 bases in the middle. The germline CDR1 and CDR2 sequences are KGHSH and LQKENI. CDR3 DNA sequence: TGTGCCAGCTCATTCCTGAACGGGAAAAGAGATGAGCAGTTCTTC. Protein sequence: CASSFLNGKRDEQFF.

V is TRBV30 and J is TRBJ1-2, with D possibly matching TRBD1 (5 bases). The length of the CDR3 is 12 residues. Trimming cost V 0 bases and J 4 bases, with 6 bases left between them. Germline CDR1 is GTSNPN and CDR2 is SVGIG (reference sequence). The CDR3 sequence is CAWSVGGYGYTF. In DNA form, the CDR3 reads TGTGCCTGGAGTGTGGGGGGCTATGGCTACACCTTC.

V gene TRBV6-1 combines with J gene TRBJ2-1, with TRBD2 matching over 15 bases. Germline CDR1 is MNHNS and CDR2 is SASEGT. The V segment lost 3 bases and the J segment 2 bases; nucleotides outside the gene matches: 11. The CDR3 extends over 20 amino acids. Here the CDR3 reads CASSDRPGLAGGWAYNEQFF. CDR3 DNA: TGTGCCAGCAGTGATAGGCCGGGACTAGCGGGGGGTTGGGCCTACAATGAGCAGTTCTTC.

The chain recombines TRBV30 with TRBJ2-7, with 10 bases identical to TRBD2. V lost 4 bases and J lost 4; bases outside the gene matches: 1. There are 12 residues in the CDR3. CDR1 and CDR2 (germline): GTSNPN, SVGIG (reference sequence). In DNA, the CDR3 is TGTGCCTGGACTAGCGGGAGATACGAGCAGTACTTC. This translates into CAWTSGRYEQYF.

This clone was counted once. The chain employs TRBV5-1 and TRBJ2-7; 9 bases agree with TRBD2. From germline, CDR1 is SGHRS and CDR2 YFSETQ. The CDR3 length is 16 residues. V lost 4 bases to trimming and J lost 0 bases; unmatched junction nucleotides: 8. CDR3 DNA sequence: TGCGCCAGCAGCGGTGCCGGGACTAGCAGCTCCTACGAGCAGTACTTC. This translates into CASSGAGTSSSYEQYF.

The chain recombines TRBV6-5 with TRBJ2-5; 7 bases match TRBD1. CDR1 and CDR2 from the germline V gene are MNHEY and SVGAGI. The CDR3 covers 15 residues. Unmatched junction bases numbered 8, after V lost 2 bases and J lost 5 bases. CDR3 nucleotide sequence: TGTGCCAGCAGTTACCGGGGACAGAGAGGGGAGACCCAGTACTTC. This sequence encodes CASSYRGQRGETQYF.

The rearrangement links TRBV28 to TRBJ2-7, with D possibly TRBD2 on 5 matching bases. Germline V CDR1 and CDR2: MDHEN, SYDVKM. Deletions cut 8 bases from V and 0 bases from J, with 11 bases between. The CDR3 has 13 residues. Here the CDR3 reads CASLAVSSYEQYF. DNA for the CDR3: TGTGCCAGCCTAGCTGTAAGCTCCTACGAGCAGTACTTC.

The V call is TRBV15, the J call TRBJ1-1; D remains unclear. V dropped 3 bases and J dropped 3 bases, with 8 bases sitting between them. The CDR3 is 13 amino acids. Germline CDR1 and CDR2: LNHNV and YYDKDF (reference sequence). DNA of the CDR3: TGTGCCACCAGCAGCTACCGGGACACTGAAGCTTTCTTT. Translated, it gives CATSSYRDTEAFF.

The chain combines TRBV27 with TRBJ2-7, with 8 bases fitting TRBD1. The V gene end was trimmed by 2 bases and the J gene end by 3 bases; junction bases not matched to a gene: 6. The CDR3 is made up of 15 amino acids. In germline, CDR1 is MNHEY, CDR2 SMNVEV (reference sequence). The CDR3 loop is CASSLQGTGDYEQYF. DNA of the CDR3: TGTGCCAGCAGTTTACAGGGGACAGGCGACTACGAGCAGTACTTC.

This chain joins TRBV6-5 and TRBJ2-3; no firm D call. Germline assignment: CDR1 MNHEY and CDR2 SVGAGI. Trimming left V 8 bases short and J 0 bases short, with 12 bases between. The CDR3 extends over 14 amino acids. The CDR3 reads CASGPGSSTDTQYF. The CDR3 nucleotides are TGTGCCAGCGGTCCGGGTTCTAGCACAGATACGCAGTATTTT.

This chain links TRBV5-4 with TRBJ2-7; TRBD1 matches 7 bases. The CDR3 is made up of 14 amino acids. In germline, CDR1 is SGHNT, CDR2 YYREEE (reference sequence). Trimming at V came to 2 bases and at J to 2 bases, leaving 4 bases not matched to a gene. The CDR3 DNA reads as TGTGCCAGCAGCTTAGGACAGGCTCCCTACGAGCAGTACTTC. This encodes CASSLGQAPYEQYF.

This clone appeared a few times. CDR3 amino acids: CASSPTQGYNEKLFF. The CDR3 coding sequence is TGTGCCAGCAGTCCTACACAGGGATACAATGAAAAACTGTTTTTT. The chain employs TRBV6-1 and TRBJ1-4; tentative D call: TRBD1 (6 bases). The V end was cut by 5 bases, the J end by 5 bases, with 15 bases between. The germline gives CDR1 MNHNS, CDR2 SASEGT. The CDR3 extends over 15 amino acids.

The gene calls are TRBV9 and TRBJ1-1; D is unclear. CDR1 and CDR2 (germline): SGDLS, YYNGEE. V lost 3 bases and J 3 bases, leaving 21 bases between the germline ends. This CDR3 is built from 17 residues. The DNA of the CDR3 is TGTGCCAGCAGCGGAAGCGGCGGATGGGGTGGGTACACTGAAGCTTTCTTT. Translated, it gives CASSGSGGWGGYTEAFF. The variable domain in full, with the rest retrieved from reference TRBV9 and TRBJ1-1, is DSGVTQTPKHLITATGQRVTLRCSPRSGDLSVYWYQQSLDQGLQFLIQYYNGEERAKGNILERFSAQQFPDLHSELNLSSLELGDSALYFCASSGSGGWGGYTEAFFGQGTRLTVV.

This chain uses TRBV5-6 with TRBJ2-3, with 9 bases that match TRBD2. This CDR3 has 16 amino acids. Germline CDR1 is SGHDT and CDR2 is YYEEEE. The junction had 10 bases not matched to a gene; V was cut back by 5 bases and J by 3 bases. The CDR3: CASSKREVTQTDTQYF. In DNA form, the CDR3 reads TGTGCCAGCAGTAAGCGGGAGGTTACACAGACAGATACGCAGTATTTT.

This clone was found once. This chain links TRBV19 with TRBJ1-5; 8 bases line up with TRBD1. The germline V gene has CDR1 LNHDA and CDR2 SQIVND (reference sequence). Trimming cost V 5 bases and J 1 base; bases outside gene matches: 4. There are 15 residues in the CDR3. DNA for the CDR3: TGTGCCAGTAGTTTGCAGGGGGCGAGCAATCAGCCCCAGCATTTT. It encodes CASSLQGASNQPQHF.

The rearrangement uses TRBV29-1 and TRBJ2-3, with D possibly being TRBD2 (6 bases). The germline gives CDR1 SQVTM, CDR2 ANQGSEA. V dropped 3 bases and J dropped 0 bases, with 10 bases sitting between them. The CDR3 contains 14 residues. For the CDR3, the DNA is TGCAGCGTTGAGTCGGAGGGTAGCACAGATACGCAGTATTTT. Its protein is CSVESEGSTDTQYF.

This clone turned up a few times. V and J are TRBV9 and TRBJ1-1; TRBD1 agrees at 9 bases. This CDR3 has 14 residues. CDR1 and CDR2 (germline): SGDLS, YYNGEE. V gave up 4 bases and J gave up 4 bases; unmatched junction bases: 5. The CDR3, as DNA: TGTGCCAGCAGCCTCGCGACAGGGGGCACTGAAGCTTTCTTT. Translated: CASSLATGGTEAFF.

This CDR3 reads CAISVRDTLYEQYF. In DNA form, the CDR3 reads TGTGCCATCAGTGTTAGGGACACCCTATACGAGCAGTACTTC. V usage is TRBV10-3 and J usage is TRBJ2-7, with D possibly TRBD1 on 6 matching bases. The CDR3 length is 14 residues. Germline V gene lookup returns CDR1 ENHRY and CDR2 SYGVKD. V was trimmed by 4 bases and J by 4 bases, leaving 14 bases between them.

Only one count was recorded for this clone. CDR3 loop: CASSWTGYNEQFF. CDR3 DNA sequence: TGCGCCAGCAGCTGGACAGGTTACAATGAGCAGTTCTTC. V and J are TRBV5-1 and TRBJ2-1; 7 bases are a match to TRBD1. The CDR3 is 13 residues long. Unmatched junction bases numbered 1, after V lost 3 bases and J lost 4 bases. Germline-derived CDR1 and CDR2 are SGHRS and YFSETQ. Together with reference TRBV5-1 and TRBJ2-1, the CDR3 gives the full variable domain: KAGVTQTPRYLIKTRGQQVTLSCSPISGHRSVSWYQQTPGQGLQFLFEYFSETQRNKGNFPGRFSGRQFSNSRSEMNVSTLELGDSALYLCASSWTGYNEQFFGPGTRLTVL.

In nucleotides, the CDR3 is TGCAGCGTTAGTAGACCGGGACAGGGGGCTCACTCTGGGGCCAACGTCCTGACTTTC. It translates to CSVSRPGQGAHSGANVLTF. The rearrangement links TRBV29-1 to TRBJ2-6; TRBD1 matches 12 bases. The J segment lost 0 bases and the V segment lost 5 bases, leaving 11 bases of the junction unmatched. The CDR3 is 19 residues long. The V gene's germline CDR1 is SQVTM and CDR2 ANQGSEA.

This rearrangement joins TRBV7-3 to TRBJ2-1; 13 nucleotides line up with TRBD2. V was clipped by 5 bases and J by 15 bases; unmatched bases: 7. CDR1 is SGHTA, CDR2 FQGTGA, per germline. The CDR3 length is 13 residues. The CDR3 here is CASSLGLAGDLFF. The DNA for the CDR3 is TGTGCCAGCAGCCTTGGACTAGCGGGAGACTTGTTCTTC.

The rearrangement joins TRBV19 to TRBJ2-1, with 11 bases fitting TRBD2. This CDR3 is 19 amino acids long. V was pared by 5 bases and J by 3 bases, with 15 bases of the junction left unmatched. Germline CDR1 and CDR2: LNHDA and SQIVND (reference sequence). In DNA form, the CDR3 reads TGTGCCAGTAGTCCCTGGACCCCGGGACTAGCGGACCTCTACAATGAGCAGTTCTTC. This encodes CASSPWTPGLADLYNEQFF. Filled out from reference TRBV19 and TRBJ2-1, the complete variable domain reads DGGITQSPKYLFRKEGQNVTLSCEQNLNHDAMYWYRQDPGQGLRLIYYSQIVNDFQKGDIAEGYSVSREKKESFPLTVTSAQKNPTAFYLCASSPWTPGLADLYNEQFFGPGTRLTVL.

CDR3 in amino acids: CSVEDGRGFGGYTF. In DNA form, the CDR3 reads TGCAGCGTTGAAGATGGCAGGGGATTCGGAGGCTACACCTTC. This chain links TRBV29-1 with TRBJ1-2, with a possible D match to TRBD1 (6 bases). Germline assignment: CDR1 SQVTM and CDR2 ANQGSEA. The V gene lost 0 bases and the J gene lost 8 bases, with 16 bases spanning the gap. The CDR3 is made up of 14 amino acids.

This sequence joins TRBV12-5 and TRBJ1-3, with 8 bases fitting TRBD1. The CDR3 is 18 residues long. Germline V gives CDR1 LGHNT, CDR2 FRNRAP. With 0 bases clipped from V and 5 bases from J, the junction kept 12 bases outside the gene matches. CDR3 nucleotide sequence: TGTGCTAGTGGTTTGGTTTATCAGACAGGGGAAGACAGAAACACCATATATTTT. Translation gives CASGLVYQTGEDRNTIYF.